The rows below give T cell receptor beta chains drawn from one sample of a study of T cell responses to AZD1222 COVID-19 vaccine. Profiling relied on immunoSEQ multiplex PCR, and the TCRdb table lists in-frame clones only, not all of them. The table records 140,000 to 150,000 clones, approximately 90% of them present only once. The source was peripheral blood, collected on day 0 of AZD1222 vaccination. The receptors here all came from an adult in good health. Each CDR3 is given with its conserved first and last residue.

TRBV6-1	TRBJ1-1	CASSGAWNTEAFF
TRBV5-1	TRBJ1-1	CASSFSIRQAEAFF
TRBV7-2	TRBJ1-6	CASSLNSNNSPLHF
TRBV6-5	TRBJ1-3	CASSVQVWAGNTIYF
TRBV7-2	TRBJ1-1	CASSPSAQGRTEAFF
TRBV7-8	TRBJ1-5	CASSLRGGNQPQHF
TRBV2	TRBJ1-5	CASKTTGPDNQPQHF
TRBV25-1	TRBJ1-1	CASSSYPEGDFF
TRBV28	TRBJ1-2	CASSLRDRVFSGTF
TRBV29-1	TRBJ2-2	CSVEEMWSGGLFF
TRBV11-2	TRBJ2-2	CASSFLSLGELFF
TRBV7-8	TRBJ2-7	CASGNEQYF
TRBV9	TRBJ1-1	CASSGRQGNTEAFF
TRBV6-2/TRBV6-3	TRBJ2-7	CASSYQGSYEQYF
TRBV11-2	TRBJ1-2	CASSNHMGGYTF
TRBV18	TRBJ1-3	CASSPLVISSGNTIYF
TRBV6-5	TRBJ2-7	CASSYSNAGAYEQYF
TRBV19	TRBJ1-6	CATTGPGDSPLHF
TRBV30	TRBJ1-1	CARGGTEAFF
TRBV30	TRBJ1-2	CAWSPGGYGYTF
TRBV19	TRBJ1-4	CASSMPGTGEEKLFF
TRBV7-2	TRBJ2-5	CASSLSDRAGTQYF
TRBV28	TRBJ2-1	CASRGTSTYNEQFF
TRBV3-1/TRBV3-2	TRBJ2-2	CASSQKGRWGELFF
TRBV6-5	TRBJ2-2	CASSYQGPGELFF
TRBV7-2	TRBJ1-3	CASSAKTGGGYTIYF
TRBV6-5	TRBJ2-2	CASYFGELFF
TRBV19	TRBJ1-5	CASNRNAGNQPQHF
TRBV11-2	TRBJ2-1	CASSGLAGGNEQFF
TRBV28	TRBJ1-5	CASSLTPPNQPQHF
TRBV6-2/TRBV6-3	TRBJ2-7	CASSPIGGRDEQYF
TRBV6-5	TRBJ2-1	CASTIGQGRKNEQFF
TRBV19	TRBJ2-7	CASSIADTSSYEQYF
TRBV2	TRBJ2-7	CASSEALRSVQGYEQYF
TRBV12-3/TRBV12-4	TRBJ1-2	CASSSQGMGGYTF
TRBV27	TRBJ1-5	CASSPRLGTEDSNQPQHF
TRBV27	TRBJ1-4	CASSLGPGQGNNEKLFF
TRBV7-8	TRBJ1-5	CASSLEQYSNQPQHF
TRBV30	TRBJ1-6	CAWSEAQGLRNSPLHF
TRBV7-8	TRBJ1-1	CASSLSGNTEAFF
TRBV7-9	TRBJ2-7	CASSKPGLAGRDEQYF
TRBV20-1	TRBJ2-7	CSARLIYEQYF
TRBV6-5	TRBJ1-1	CASSSENTEAFF
TRBV7-3	TRBJ2-1	CASSPRTGWGEQFF
TRBV9	TRBJ1-4	CASSVESRPGNEKLFF